This T cell receptor beta chain was recorded in a study of shared clonotypes between healthy human individuals. Study summary: The plates for each donor numbered three CD4 naive, three CD4 memory, two CD8 naive and one CD8 memory. Findings and caveats of the study: Sampling involved blood alone; tissue repertoires likely differ. In contrast to clonotypes shared by all four donors, non-shared clonotypes had lower generation probabilities.

Points on this clone: Antigen unknown.

Trimming cost V 6 bases and J 0 bases, with 12 bases left between them. The V gene's germline CDR1 is SQVTM and CDR2 ANQGSEA. CDR3 length: 14 residues. Clones were sequenced by immunoSEQ multiplex PCR, and TCRdb holds only the in-frame ones, with some missing. The sample holds around 2.5 million clones, 90% to 95% seen once. The source of this sequence is a man between 18 and 35 years old in good health. Some clones in this sample may be carry-over from other donors' samples. The chain links TRBV29-1 to TRBJ2-1; maybe TRBD1 (6 bases). Sequencing input: naive CD4+ T cells from PBMCs. Subset here: CD45RA+ positively selected. CDR3 loop: CSVSRGRSYNEQFF. Written as DNA, the CDR3 is TGCAGCGTGTCCAGGGGTCGCTCCTACAATGAGCAGTTCTTC.